This T cell receptor beta chain was sequenced in a study of regulatory T cells in long-lasting Graves disease. General study points: Newly diagnosed Graves' patients exceeded persistent ones in TCR diversity.

The time point is: newly diagnosed GD, antithyroid drugs for less than 3 months. Following extraction of RNA from PBMCs, that RNA was used to make the TCR library. Under American Thyroid Association guidelines, Graves' disease was diagnosed. Patients all came to the study from an endocrinology department in Xi'an, China. The CDR3 has 16 amino acids. V shed 3 bases and J shed 4 bases, with 16 bases lying between them. The germline CDR1 and CDR2 sequences are MDHEN and SYDVKM. This clonotype was observed at least ten times. Its antigen remains unknown. Construction of TCR beta libraries relied on iRepertoire HTBI primers and on Arm-PCR targeting CDR3 regions. TCRdb analysed the multiplex PCR reads with MiXCR anew, one entry per CDR3 protein. Among approximately 440,000 distinct CDR3 sequences listed, under 20% were seen once. These data were also reused for a study on T cells in Graves' hyperthyroidism and ophthalmopathy.

The rearrangement links TRBV28 to TRBJ1-5, with D perhaps TRBD1 (6 bases). The material was peripheral blood mononuclear cells (PBMCs), obtained at new diagnosis, from a patient treated with antithyroid drugs. The clonotype originates from a man aged 35 to 55 with Graves disease. The DNA for the CDR3 is TGTGCCAGCAGTTTGGTTAGGGGGGGCCTAAATCAGCCCCAGCATTTT. This codes for CASSLVRGGLNQPQHF.